This TCR beta chain was recovered during a study of regulatory T cells in long-lasting Graves disease. V gave up 2 bases and J gave up 4 bases, with 12 bases separating them. The germline V gene has CDR1 GTSNPN and CDR2 SVGIG (reference sequence). This CDR3 is built from 13 residues. With iRepertoire HTBI primers and Arm-PCR of CDR3 regions, TCR beta libraries were built. MiXCR was run by TCRdb on the multiplex PCR reads, yielding one entry per CDR3 protein. Of 500,000 or so distinct CDR3 sequences in the sample, about 14% were seen once. Time point here: newly diagnosed GD, antithyroid drugs for less than 3 months. Making the TCR library involved RNA that had been extracted from PBMCs. In addition, the sample was reused for a study of T cells in Graves' hyperthyroidism and ophthalmopathy. That source adds: Any patient presenting with uncontrolled infection, other autoimmune disease, pregnancy or lactation was left out.

Sequences were derived from peripheral blood mononuclear cells (PBMCs), sampled at new diagnosis, from a patient treated with antithyroid drugs. This receptor was obtained from a woman in her fifties or sixties with Graves disease. The chain couples TRBV30 to TRBJ2-7; D might be TRBD1 (6 bases). For the CDR3, the DNA is TGTGCCTGGAGTACAGGGTCTGTATACGAGCAGTACTTC. Its protein is CAWSTGSVYEQYF.